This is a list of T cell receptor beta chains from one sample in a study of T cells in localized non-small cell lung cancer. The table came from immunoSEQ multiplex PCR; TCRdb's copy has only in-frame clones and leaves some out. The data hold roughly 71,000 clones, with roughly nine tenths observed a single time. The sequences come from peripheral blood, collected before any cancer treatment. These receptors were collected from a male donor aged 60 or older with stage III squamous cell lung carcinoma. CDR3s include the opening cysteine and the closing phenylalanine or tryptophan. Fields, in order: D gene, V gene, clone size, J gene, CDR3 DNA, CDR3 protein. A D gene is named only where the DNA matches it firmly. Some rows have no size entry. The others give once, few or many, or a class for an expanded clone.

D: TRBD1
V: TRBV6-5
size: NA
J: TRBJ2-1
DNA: TGTGCCAGCAGGGGAAGGGACAGGGGGGGCCATGAGCAGTTCTTC
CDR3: CASRGRDRGGHEQFF

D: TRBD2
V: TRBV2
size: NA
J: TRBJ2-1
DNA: TGTGCCAGCAGTGTCGGACTAGCGGGGGGTGAGCAGTTCTTC
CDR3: CASSVGLAGGEQFF

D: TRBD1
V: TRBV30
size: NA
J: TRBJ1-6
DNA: TGTGCCTGGAGTGTACCTGGACAGGGCGGGGATTCACCCCTCCACTTT
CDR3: CAWSVPGQGGDSPLHF

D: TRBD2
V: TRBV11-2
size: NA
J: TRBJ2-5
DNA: TGTGCCAGCAGCCTCGGGGGGGGGCACAGGGAGACCCAGTACTTC
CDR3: CASSLGGGHRETQYF

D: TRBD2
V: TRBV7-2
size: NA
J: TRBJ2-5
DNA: TGTGCCAGCAGCTTAGGTAGACTAGCTCGAGAGACCCAGTACTTC
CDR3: CASSLGRLARETQYF

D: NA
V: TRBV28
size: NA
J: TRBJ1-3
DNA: TGTGCCAGCAGTCCCTTGGTAGGGGGAACTGGAAACACCATATATTTT
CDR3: CASSPLVGGTGNTIYF

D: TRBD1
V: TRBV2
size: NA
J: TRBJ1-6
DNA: TGTGCCAGCAGTGAGAGGAACAGGGGATCACCCCTCCACTTT
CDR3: CASSERNRGSPLHF

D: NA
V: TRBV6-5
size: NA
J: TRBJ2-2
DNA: TGTGCCAGCCAGCAGGGGGGGCTGTTTTTT
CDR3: CASQQGGLFF

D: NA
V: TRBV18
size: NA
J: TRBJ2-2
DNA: TGTGCCAGCTCACCGGACAGGAACACCGGGGAGCTGTTTTTT
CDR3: CASSPDRNTGELFF

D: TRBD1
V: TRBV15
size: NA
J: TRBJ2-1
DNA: TGTGCCACCAGCAGAGATTACGGACAGGGGAAAGGCAATGAGCAGTTCTTC
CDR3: CATSRDYGQGKGNEQFF

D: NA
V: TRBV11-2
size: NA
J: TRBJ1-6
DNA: TGTGCCAGCACCCCGTCAGGGCACTATAATTCACCCCTCCACTTT
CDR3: CASTPSGHYNSPLHF

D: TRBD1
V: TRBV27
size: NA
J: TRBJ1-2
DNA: TGTGCCAGCAGTCGACAGGGCAACTATGGCTACACCTTC
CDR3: CASSRQGNYGYTF

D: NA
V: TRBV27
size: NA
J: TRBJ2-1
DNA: TGTGCCAGCAGTTTTCGGTGGGGCTCCTACAATGAGCAGTTCTTC
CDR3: CASSFRWGSYNEQFF

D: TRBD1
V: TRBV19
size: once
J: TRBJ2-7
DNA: TGTGCCAGTAGTCGACAGGGGGGCCTTTACGAGCAGTACTTC
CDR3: CASSRQGGLYEQYF

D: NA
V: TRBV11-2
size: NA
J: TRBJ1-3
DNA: TGTGCCAGCAGCCCCGGTCGGACCCGTTACTCTGGAAACACCATATATTTT
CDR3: CASSPGRTRYSGNTIYF

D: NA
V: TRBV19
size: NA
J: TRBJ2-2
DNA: TGTGCCACCACAAGCCAGGACCTCAACACCGGGGAGCTGTTTTTT
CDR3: CATTSQDLNTGELFF

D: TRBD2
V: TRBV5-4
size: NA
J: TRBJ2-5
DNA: TGTGCCAGCAGCATCGGGGGGTTCGGGGAGACCCAGTACTTC
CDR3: CASSIGGFGETQYF

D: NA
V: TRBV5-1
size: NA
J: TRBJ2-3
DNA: TGCGCCAGCAGCTTGGAGGAGGGAGCTAGCACAGATACGCAGTATTTT
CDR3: CASSLEEGASTDTQYF

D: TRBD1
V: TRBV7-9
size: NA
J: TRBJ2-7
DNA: TGTGCCAGCAGCTTAGGTGGACAGGGAACAAGCTTC
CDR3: CASSLGGQGTSF

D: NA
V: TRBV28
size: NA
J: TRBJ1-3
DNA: TGTGCCAGCAGACCAGGGACCGGTTGGCGGAACACCATATATTTT
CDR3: CASRPGTGWRNTIYF

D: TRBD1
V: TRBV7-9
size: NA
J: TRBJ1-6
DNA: TGTGCCAGCAGCTTATCGGGACAGTATAATTCACCCCTCCACTTT
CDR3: CASSLSGQYNSPLHF

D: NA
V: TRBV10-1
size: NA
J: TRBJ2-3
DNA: TGCGCCAGCAGTGTTACGCTACGCGATACGCAGTATTTT
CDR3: CASSVTLRDTQYF

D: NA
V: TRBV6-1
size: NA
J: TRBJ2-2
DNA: TGTGCCAGCATTGCAGGGGCGGTCTCCGGGGAGCTGTTTTTT
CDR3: CASIAGAVSGELFF

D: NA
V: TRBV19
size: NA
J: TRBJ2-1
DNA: TGTGCCAGTAGTATTAACGGGTACAATGACGGGCAGTTCTTC
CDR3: CASSINGYNDGQFF

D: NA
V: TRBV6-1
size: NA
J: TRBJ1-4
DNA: TGTGCCAGCATCTTTTCCGGGACCTCTGATTCAAAACTGTTTTTT
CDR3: CASIFSGTSDSKLFF

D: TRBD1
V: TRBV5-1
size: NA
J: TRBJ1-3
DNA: TGCGCCAGCAGCTCGGAGGGGGCGTCTGGAAACACCATATATTTT
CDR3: CASSSEGASGNTIYF

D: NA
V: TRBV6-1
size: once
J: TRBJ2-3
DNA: TGTGCCAGCATCCCGGGGGCCTTAAGCACAGATACGCAGTATTTT
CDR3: CASIPGALSTDTQYF

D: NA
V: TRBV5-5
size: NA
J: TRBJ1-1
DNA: TGTGCCAGCAGCTTGGATCAGGGATACACTGAAGCTTTCTTT
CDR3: CASSLDQGYTEAFF

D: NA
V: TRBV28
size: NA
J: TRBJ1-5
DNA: TGTGCCAGCAGCCAAGGCGAACAGCCCCAGCATTTT
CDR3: CASSQGEQPQHF

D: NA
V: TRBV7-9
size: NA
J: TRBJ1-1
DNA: TGTGCCAGCGTTCCCGGATTTAGGGGGGACACTGAAGCTTTCTTT
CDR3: CASVPGFRGDTEAFF

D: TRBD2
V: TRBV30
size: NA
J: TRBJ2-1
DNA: TGTGCCTGGGACACCGGGACTAATAATGAGCAGTTCTTC
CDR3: CAWDTGTNNEQFF

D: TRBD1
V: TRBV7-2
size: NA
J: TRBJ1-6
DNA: TGTGCCAGCAGCCTAAGAGGGGGCGCAGGAAATTCACCCCTCCACTTT
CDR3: CASSLRGGAGNSPLHF

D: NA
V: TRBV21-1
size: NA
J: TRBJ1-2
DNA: TGTGCCAGGAATCGGGACAGGTATTCTGGCTACACCTTC
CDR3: CARNRDRYSGYTF

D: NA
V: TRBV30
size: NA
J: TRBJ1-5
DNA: TGTGCCTGGAGTCCGTTTGGTGGAAATCAGCCCCAGCATTTT
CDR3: CAWSPFGGNQPQHF

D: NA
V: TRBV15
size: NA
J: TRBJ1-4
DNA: TGTGCCACCAGCAAGGAAAGGGTAGTTTCTGAAAAACTGTTTTTT
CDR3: CATSKERVVSEKLFF

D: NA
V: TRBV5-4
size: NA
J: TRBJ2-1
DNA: TGTGCCAGCACCCTAAGTGGGGCAAATGAGCAGTTCTTC
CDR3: CASTLSGANEQFF

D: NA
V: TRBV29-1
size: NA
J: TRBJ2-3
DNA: TGCAGCGTTGAAGATGTAGGATCATACACAGATACGCAGTATTTT
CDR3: CSVEDVGSYTDTQYF

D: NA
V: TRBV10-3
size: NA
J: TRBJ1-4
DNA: TGTGCCATCAGTGAATCCACAGGAAAGGGTAATGAAAAACTGTTTTTT
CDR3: CAISESTGKGNEKLFF

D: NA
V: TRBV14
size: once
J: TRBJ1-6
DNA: TGTGCCAGCAGCGGTCCGGACACAAAAACCTCACCCCTCCACTTT
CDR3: CASSGPDTKTSPLHF

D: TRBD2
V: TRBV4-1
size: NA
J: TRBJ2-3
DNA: TGCGCCAGCAGCCAAGATTACATGCCGGGGGGGACGACAGATACGCAGTATTTT
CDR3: CASSQDYMPGGTTDTQYF